Reported below is one T cell receptor (beta chain). As handled by the study authors: The authors estimated nucleated cell counts from reference gene primer amplification. The table came from immunoSEQ multiplex PCR; TCRdb's copy has only in-frame clones and leaves some out. V, J and clone size derive from that table, while D and trimming were established from the DNA sequence. The sample records about 80,000 clones, around 88% being singletons. These data originate in a study of blood T cell repertoires in COVID-19. As for the study in general: Sources were T cells, B-cell-depleted T cells, or PBMCs; the material itself was cDNA or gDNA.

The V end was cut by 1 base, the J end by 2 bases, with 8 bases between. This CDR3 is 14 amino acids long. CDR1 and CDR2 from the germline V gene are MNHNS and SASEGT. The V and J genes are TRBV6-1 and TRBJ1-2, with D unclear. Material: peripheral blood. This receptor was taken from an elderly woman with acute or convalescent COVID-19. The CDR3 loop is CASSEGARNYGYTF. As DNA, the CDR3 is TGTGCCAGCAGTGAAGGAGCACGGAACTATGGCTACACCTTC.